Detailed here is one TCR beta chain. Its binding antigen is unknown. No much larger clone is present one base from it, and per-base qualities are unavailable. Systemically healthy Caucasian individuals from Russia, around 39 in total and aged roughly 6 to 95 years, were included as donors. Each donor gave roughly 9.5 milliliters of peripheral blood, collected into EDTA-treated Vacutainer tubes. Ficoll-Paque density-gradient centrifugation was used to isolate PBMCs, with at least 6.5 million per sample. Total RNA, at least 6 micrograms per sample, was extracted from PBMCs with Trizol reagent. For every donor, flow cytometry on a PBMC aliquot measured the percentage of naive CD45RAhigh/CD27high T cells. Library creation used 5' RACE. TCRdb records Illumina HiSeq 2500 as the sequencer. A second 7 to 11 cycle PCR used a sample-barcoded 5' primer and a J-beta primer mix. A unique molecular identifier was introduced onto each TCR beta cDNA molecule by a template-switch 5' adaptor carrying 12 random nucleotides. Each sample yielded at least 3 million CDR3-containing paired-end reads. First-strand cDNA was synthesized from all RNA with the Mint cDNA synthesis kit, primed by a TRBC-specific oligonucleotide. All cDNA was treated with uracil-DNA glycosylase and then went through a first 18-cycle PCR with the universal primers M1SS and BC2_uni_R. Concerning the study's data processing: For normalization, 1 million high-quality reads, each with a distinct molecular identifier, were randomly selected from each sample. Reads with shared molecular identifiers were discarded instead of being binned into consensus sequences. CDR3 identification, clonotype clustering and error correction used MiTCR with a Q25 quality threshold and the strictest error-elimination algorithm. A nonparametric unseen species model with Euler transformation was used to estimate lower-bound total TCR beta diversity. TCRdb's own reprocessing of the public reads used fastp at Q25 and MiXCR and kept productive beta chains. CDR3 protein duplicates are merged, each entry listing the most common genes and DNA. What appears here as the V and J calls and clone size reflects TCRdb's work, not the paper's. The sample contains roughly 800,000 distinct CDR3 sequences, 35% to 40% of them found a single time. Roughly 13% of the sample rests with the top ten.

Including cysteine and phenylalanine, the CDR3 has 15 amino acids. Kept here is only the CDR3 DNA, which spans 45 bases and is read in frame from base 1. Via the germline V gene, CDR1 is MGHDK and CDR2 SYGVNS. Trimming at the junction amounts to 3 bases on V and 8 bases on J, and the germline ends lie 14 bases apart. This sample was taken from a study of blood T cells in healthy people across ages (dated by TCRdb to 2014 to 2015). In terms of the full investigation: In model experiments, template switching captured roughly one uniquely barcoded TCR beta cDNA molecule for every two T cells. Age-related changes in TCR beta repertoire diversity were measured in the study by deep sequencing normalized with unique cDNA molecular identifiers. Donors were grouped into four age groups: young (average 16 years), middle-aged (39), aged (approximately 58) and long-lived (less than 85). Donors of different ages were randomly distributed across sequencing lanes to avoid experimental bias. Two additional independent replicas of 1 million unique cDNA reads from the same blood draw were analyzed for two donors (one aged 18 to 30 and one aged 80 or older). The full study reports these points: There was a strong correlation between observed TCR beta diversity and the percentage of naive T cells measured by flow cytometry. As age increased, observed TCR beta diversity per million T cells dropped in a roughly linear way, and a significant reduction was already evident by age 40. Donor CMV infection status was unknown, potentially confounding age-related changes in expanded clonotypes. Because profiling used bulk unsorted PBMCs, naive and antigen-experienced compartments could not be compared conclusively. Estimates of total diversity based on one million sequenced T cells were considered lower bounds and underestimates. The long-lived group showed more naive CD4+ T cells, fewer expanded clones and increased TCR diversity than the aged group, suggesting age selection.

This TCR derives from a young man in good health. Sample: blood. The sequence is built from TRBV25-1 and TRBJ1-6; a tentative D match to TRBD1 spans 5 bases. The CDR3 sequence is CASSEGVSGHSPLHF. The DNA is TGTGCCAGCAGTGAGGGAGTTTCAGGGCATTCACCCCTCCACTTT.